The entry below gives a single T cell receptor (beta chain) sequence along with its context. This sample is part of a study of neoadjuvant anti-PD-1 for oral cavity cancer. The wider study: Patients without progression received a fourth nivolumab dose around day 43, then surgical resection on days 50-56.

Patients were newly diagnosed with stage II-IVA oral cavity squamous cell carcinoma without prior systemic or radiation treatment. PBMCs were not maintained or expanded in culture before analysis. This table comes from immunoSEQ multiplex PCR, and its TCRdb copy is limited to in-frame clones, with some not included. The data show 65,000 to 95,000 clones, about 84% seen once. V lost 0 bases and J 7 bases, leaving 17 bases between the germline ends. This CDR3 has 15 residues. Per germline, CDR1 SGHRS and CDR2 YFSETQ. V usage is TRBV5-1 and J usage is TRBJ2-7; possibly TRBD2 for D (6 bases). This clonotype originated in a person aged 35-80 years with oral cavity squamous cell carcinoma. Sequences were derived from PBMCs, sampled before nivolumab (anti-PD-1) treatment. This chain's CDR3 is CASSLETGIGGEQYF. In nucleotides, the CDR3 is TGCGCCAGCAGCTTGGAAACGGGAATTGGAGGGGAGCAGTACTTC. Drawing the rest from reference TRBV5-1 and TRBJ2-7, the complete variable domain is KAGVTQTPRYLIKTRGQQVTLSCSPISGHRSVSWYQQTPGQGLQFLFEYFSETQRNKGNFPGRFSGRQFSNSRSEMNVSTLELGDSALYLCASSLETGIGGEQYFGPGTRLTVT.